These 28 T cell receptor beta chains originate from one sample sequenced in a study of T cells in Graves' hyperthyroidism and ophthalmopathy (dated by TCRdb to the late 2010s). The library was prepared using multiplex PCR. TCRdb lists the instrument as Illumina HiSeq 2000. TCR beta CDR3 regions were amplified from RNA transcripts. The first round of RT-PCR for the TCR CDR3 was performed with the HTBI primer set and the Qiagen OneStep RT-PCR kit. In-frame beta chains were kept once TCRdb had trimmed the public reads at Q25 with fastp and called clones with MiXCR. Identical CDR3 protein sequences are pooled into one entry, listed with their most common genes and DNA. A total of 540,000 or so distinct CDR3 sequences appear in this sample, 46% of them only once. In total, the top ten clones hold around 19% of the sample. Sequenced input: peripheral blood or thyroid tissue (not recorded which). These receptors came from an adult woman with Graves' disease, either hyperthyroidism or ophthalmopathy (not recorded which).

This clonotype occurred many times. The chain carries TRBV6-5 and TRBJ1-1; D might be TRBD1 (5 bases). The CDR3 sequence is 15 residues long. With 2 bases removed from V and 0 bases from J, the gap between germline ends came to 10 bases. Germline lookup yields CDR1 MNHEY and CDR2 SVGAGI. This CDR3 reads CASSYRGTMNTEAFF. The CDR3 nucleotides read TGTGCCAGCAGTTACAGGGGTACCATGAACACTGAAGCTTTCTTT.

In its sample, this clonotype was seen many times. The chain employs TRBV11-2 and TRBJ2-7; D is ambiguous. The CDR3 spans 14 residues. The germline gives CDR1 SGHAT, CDR2 FQNNGV. The V and J ends lost 4 bases and 1 base respectively, with 11 bases between them. CDR3 sequence reads: CASSSVRGSYEQYF. CDR3 bases: TGTGCCAGCAGCTCAGTCAGAGGATCCTACGAGCAGTACTTC.

The chain joins TRBV19 to TRBJ1-1; D not certain. This CDR3 is built from 13 residues. From germline, CDR1 is LNHDA and CDR2 SQIVND (reference sequence). V lost 8 bases and J 1 base, leaving 11 bases between the germline ends. DNA for the CDR3: TGTGCCAGTGGGGAGGGAACGAACACTGAAGCTTTCTTT. Amino acids: CASGEGTNTEAFF.

This clonotype turned up a few times. The rearrangement uses TRBV20-1 and TRBJ2-5; 9 bases map to TRBD1. V shed 3 bases, J shed 3 bases, and the junction held 8 bases outside the gene matches. CDR1 and CDR2 from the germline V gene are DFQATT and SNEGSKA (reference sequence). CDR3 length: 15 amino acids. This chain's CDR3 is CSAREGTGTEETQYF. In DNA form, the CDR3 reads TGCAGTGCTAGGGAAGGGACAGGGACGGAAGAGACCCAGTACTTC.

V usage is TRBV20-1 and J usage is TRBJ2-2; tentative D call: TRBD1 (6 bases). The CDR3 loop spans 15 amino acids. CDR1 is DFQATT and CDR2 is SNEGSKA in the germline V gene (reference sequence). V was trimmed by 3 bases and J by 3 bases, leaving 14 bases between them. DNA for the CDR3: TGCAGTGCTAGTACCAGGGGTTCGGACACCGGGGAGCTGTTTTTT. As protein: CSASTRGSDTGELFF.

This clonotype was picked up many times. The chain joins TRBV7-3 to TRBJ2-7, with 9 bases matching TRBD2. Looked up from germline, CDR1 is SGHTA and CDR2 is FQGTGA. The CDR3 runs 15 residues. V was pared by 5 bases and J by 6 bases, with 11 bases of the junction left unmatched. The CDR3 nucleotides are TGTGCCAGCAGCCCCTTTGCGGGAGGGCCTAGCGAGCAGTACTTC. Translating it yields CASSPFAGGPSEQYF.

The chain combines TRBV9 with TRBJ1-1; no clear D gene. The germline V and J ends were trimmed by 4 bases and 1 base, with 14 bases remaining between them. The germline V gene has CDR1 SGDLS and CDR2 YYNGEE. CDR3 size: 15 residues. For the CDR3, the DNA is TGTGCCAGCAGCAGTGCTAGAAAGTCGAACACTGAAGCTTTCTTT. Protein: CASSSARKSNTEAFF.

The gene calls are TRBV25-1 and TRBJ1-1, with 8 bases that match TRBD1. In germline, CDR1 is MGHDK, CDR2 SYGVNS. V trimming: 3 bases; J trimming: 1 base; junction bases outside the gene matches: 7. The CDR3 extends over 16 amino acids. In DNA, the CDR3 is TGTGCCAGCAGTGACCTGACAGGGGAACCGAACACTGAAGCTTTCTTT. Protein sequence: CASSDLTGEPNTEAFF.

This clonotype was recorded a few times. The chain's CDR3 is CAWRAGDLLSDEQYF. The CDR3 bases are TGTGCCTGGAGAGCTGGGGACCTCCTGTCGGACGAGCAGTACTTC. The chain recombines TRBV30 with TRBJ2-7; D may match TRBD1 or TRBD2 (5 bases each). Germline V gives CDR1 GTSNPN, CDR2 SVGIG (reference sequence). This CDR3 spans 15 amino acids. V was cut by 3 bases and J by 5 bases, with 20 bases left in between.

The chain couples TRBV20-1 to TRBJ2-1; D not resolved. The J call could be wrong; TRBJ2-7 is a better fit for the DNA end. The CDR3 is 11 amino acids. Germline CDR1 is DFQATT and CDR2 is SNEGSKA (reference sequence). The CDR3 is CSAGPYNEQYF. The CDR3 nucleotides are TGCAGTGCTGGACCGTACAATGAGCAGTACTTC.

V is TRBV5-1 and J is TRBJ2-7; 9 bases agree with TRBD2. The last part of the DNA fits TRBJ2-1 better; the J call may be wrong. The CDR3 is 16 residues long. Germline CDR1 is SGHRS and CDR2 is YFSETQ. CDR3 DNA sequence: TGCGCCAGCAGCGGATCGACGCGGGAGGGCCTGAATGAGCAGTTCTTC. This translates into CASSGSTREGLNEQFF.

This clonotype appeared a single time. J is TRBJ2-5 and V is TRBV9; no clear D. CDR1 is SGDLS and CDR2 is YYNGEE in the germline V gene. Deletions cut 4 bases from V and 2 bases from J, with 15 bases between. CDR3 length: 15 amino acids. This chain's CDR3 is CASSPDGGVQETQYF. The CDR3 region has the DNA TGTGCCAGCAGCCCCGACGGCGGAGTGCAAGAGACCCAGTACTTC. The entire variable domain, with the rest obtained from reference TRBV9 and TRBJ2-5, is as follows: DSGVTQTPKHLITATGQRVTLRCSPRSGDLSVYWYQQSLDQGLQFLIQYYNGEERAKGNILERFSAQQFPDLHSELNLSSLELGDSALYFCASSPDGGVQETQYFGPGTRLLVL.

The V call is TRBV5-1, the J call TRBJ2-3; 9 nucleotides match TRBD2. J gave up 4 bases and V 1 base, and 4 bases lay outside the gene matches. CDR1 is SGHRS, CDR2 YFSETQ, per germline. The CDR3 loop spans 15 amino acids. In DNA, the CDR3 is TGCGCCAGCAGCTTGCCTATAGCGGGAGCAGATACGCAGTATTTT. Its protein is CASSLPIAGADTQYF.

Of note for this clonotype: The final CDR3 position lacks the conserved phenylalanine or tryptophan, pointing to a likely read error. Because the CDR3's place on the DNA is in doubt, the DNA is left out and the CDR3 is given as listed by TCRdb. The gene calls are TRBV7-3 and TRBJ2-7. The CDR3 is made up of 8 amino acids, end residues included. Germline V gene lookup returns CDR1 SGHTA and CDR2 FQGTGA. The chain's CDR3 is CASSLATT.

This clonotype was counted many times. V usage is TRBV5-1 and J usage is TRBJ1-1; perhaps TRBD1 as D (5 bases). CDR1 is SGHRS and CDR2 is YFSETQ in the germline V gene. The germline V and J ends were trimmed by 1 base and 2 bases, with 12 bases remaining between them. The CDR3 covers 15 residues. Written as DNA, the CDR3 is TGCGCCAGCAGCTTGTCAGGGATGGGAAACACTGAAGCTTTCTTT. Its translation is CASSLSGMGNTEAFF.

The rearrangement uses TRBV10-3 and TRBJ1-6; D is ambiguous. Germline CDR1 is ENHRY and CDR2 is SYGVKD. The CDR3 runs to 10 residues. With 0 bases removed from V and 13 bases from J, the gap between germline ends came to 1 base. This CDR3 is CAISESPLHF. The CDR3 nucleotides read TGTGCCATCAGTGAGTCCCCCCTCCACTTT.

This clonotype was seen many times. This chain joins TRBV12-5 and TRBJ1-4; 7 bases match TRBD1. The CDR3 length is 13 residues. Germline CDR1 and CDR2: LGHNT and FRNRAP. V lost 5 bases and J lost 7; bases outside the gene matches: 4. The CDR3, as DNA: TGTGCTAGTGGTGCAGGGGGGTGTGAAAAACTGTTTTTT. Its protein product is CASGAGGCEKLFF.

This clonotype was detected only a few times. This may stem from a read error, because a much larger clone lies one nucleotide away. V and J are TRBV10-3 and TRBJ2-7; 7 bases are shared with TRBD1. The V segment lost 5 bases and the J segment 6 bases; nucleotides outside the gene matches: 7. The CDR3 totals 13 residues. Germline V lookup: CDR1 ENHRY, CDR2 SYGVKD. CDR3 region: CAISRQGSSEQYF. CDR3 DNA sequence: TGTGCCATCAGTAGACAGGGTAGCAGCGAGCAGTACTTC.

This clonotype was seen repeatedly, ten times or more. This chain links TRBV20-1 with TRBJ2-7; D is unclear. Trimming pared 0 bases from V and 0 bases from J, leaving 12 bases between. The CDR3 has 15 residues. CDR1 is DFQATT, CDR2 SNEGSKA, per germline (reference sequence). CDR3 bases: TGCAGTGCTAGAGACCGGGTTGCGCCCTCCTACGAGCAGTACTTC. Translation: CSARDRVAPSYEQYF.

This clonotype has at least ten counts. The J gene is TRBJ1-6, the V gene TRBV16; no reliable D call. Germline loops: CDR1 KGHSY, CDR2 FQNENV. There are 13 residues in the CDR3. Trimming pared 4 bases from V and 10 bases from J, leaving 11 bases between. The CDR3 here is CASSRRQESPLHF. CDR3 bases: TGTGCCAGCAGCCGACGGCAGGAATCACCCCTCCACTTT.

V gene TRBV7-6 combines with J gene TRBJ2-2; TRBD2 is a possible D gene (5 bases). Trimming stripped 7 bases from V and 3 bases from J, with 9 bases between. The CDR3 has 13 amino acids. Germline V gene data show CDR1 as SGHVS and CDR2 as FNYEAQ. Here the CDR3 reads CASTSWDTGELFF. CDR3 nucleotides: TGTGCCAGCACTAGCTGGGACACCGGGGAGCTGTTTTTT.

The chain uses TRBV2 and TRBJ1-2, with D perhaps matching TRBD1 (6 bases). The CDR3 spans 13 residues. Germline loops: CDR1 SNHLY, CDR2 FYNNEI. V lost 5 bases, J lost 4 bases, and 11 bases lay in between. The CDR3 protein is CASSRQEGYGYTF. CDR3 in DNA: TGTGCCAGCAGTCGACAGGAGGGCTATGGCTACACCTTC.

This clonotype was recorded at least ten times. One end of the junction is discordant with germline, which a read error may explain. V usage is TRBV7-2 and J usage is TRBJ2-7; 10 bases match TRBD2. The germline V gene has CDR1 SGHTA and CDR2 FQGNSA. The CDR3 consists of 15 residues. CDR3: CASSLTGLASYEQYF. DNA of the CDR3: TGCGCCAGCAGCTTGACGGGACTAGCGTCCTACGAGCAGTACTTC.

This clonotype occurred many times. This chain connects TRBV7-6 to TRBJ2-7; D not certain. The CDR3 length is 16 residues. The ends were cut back, 1 base at V and 6 bases at J, with 19 bases in the middle. Looked up from germline, CDR1 is SGHVS and CDR2 is FNYEAQ. In nucleotides, the CDR3 is TGTGCCAGCAGCTTAGGTCCTGGTCCTCTCCGTGGCGAGCAGTACTTC. Translated: CASSLGPGPLRGEQYF. The full variable domain, rest sourced from reference TRBV7-6 and TRBJ2-7, is GAGVSQSPRYKVTKRGQDVALRCDPISGHVSLYWYRQALGQGPEFLTYFNYEAQQDKSGLPNDRFSAERPEGSISTLTIQRTEQRDSAMYRCASSLGPGPLRGEQYFGPGTRLTVT.

This clonotype was seen repeatedly, ten times or more. The gene calls are TRBV7-3 and TRBJ2-6, with D perhaps TRBD1 or TRBD2 (5 bases each). V gave up 5 bases and J gave up 4 bases, with 12 bases separating them. Germline CDR1 and CDR2: SGHTA and FQGTGA. This CDR3 comprises 15 residues. Written as DNA, the CDR3 is TGTGCCAGCAGCCTGTCGGGGCCCGGGGCCAACGTCCTGACTTTC. This encodes CASSLSGPGANVLTF.

This clonotype was detected only a few times. The chain couples TRBV20-1 to TRBJ1-4; no firm D call. The ends were cut back, 6 bases at V and 7 bases at J, with 15 bases in the middle. This CDR3 spans 13 amino acids. Germline assignment: CDR1 DFQATT and CDR2 SNEGSKA (reference sequence). The CDR3: CSARPEPVEKLFF. CDR3 nucleotide sequence: TGCAGTGCCAGACCGGAACCGGTTGAAAAACTGTTTTTT.

In this sample, this clonotype turned up a few times. The chain employs TRBV29-1 and TRBJ1-2; D is unclear. Germline V gives CDR1 SQVTM, CDR2 ANQGSEA. V dropped 3 bases and J dropped 6 bases, with 17 bases sitting between them. The CDR3 loop spans 14 amino acids. The CDR3 sequence is CSVDPAPERDGYTF. CDR3 DNA: TGCAGCGTTGATCCCGCGCCAGAAAGGGATGGCTACACCTTC.

The rearrangement links TRBV20-1 to TRBJ2-5; 7 positions match TRBD2. Germline CDR1 DFQATT, CDR2 SNEGSKA (reference sequence). The V segment lost 6 bases and the J segment 6 bases; nucleotides outside the gene matches: 7. The CDR3 length is 12 residues. The CDR3 DNA follows: TGCAGTGCCTTCGTCGGGGGGAAGACCCAGTACTTC. The encoded protein is CSAFVGGKTQYF.